The 23 T cell receptor beta chains below all came from one sample that was sequenced in a study of blood T cell repertoires in COVID-19. Profiling relied on immunoSEQ multiplex PCR, and the TCRdb table lists in-frame clones only, not all of them. The sample consists of 70,000 to 80,000 clones, about 89% of them appearing once. Material: peripheral blood. All receptors derive from an older woman with acute or convalescent COVID-19.

A note on this clone: One end of the junction fails to match germline, which may point to a read error. This chain uses TRBV5-4 with TRBJ2-7, with 7 bases that match TRBD1. CDR1 and CDR2 (germline): SGHNT, YYREEE (reference sequence). The CDR3 spans 11 residues. CDR3: CASSSGEDRTF. Here the CDR3 DNA reads TGTGCCAGCAGCTCCGGAGAGGACAGGACCTTC.

V gene TRBV18 combines with J gene TRBJ2-5; D is undetermined. This CDR3 has 13 residues. Trimming removed 2 bases at V and 0 bases at J, with 4 bases between. Germline V gives CDR1 KGHSH, CDR2 LQKENI. CDR3 in DNA: TGTGCCAGCTCACCAGCGTACCAAGAGACCCAGTACTTC. Translated: CASSPAYQETQYF. Variable domain in full (rest from reference TRBV18 and TRBJ2-5): NAGVMQNPRHLVRRRGQEARLRCSPMKGHSHVYWYRQLPEEGLKFMVYLQKENIIDESGMPKERFSAEFPKEGPSILRIQQVVRGDSAAYFCASSPAYQETQYFGPGTRLLVL.

The chain joins TRBV19 to TRBJ1-2; no clear D. Trimming took 6 bases from V and 4 from J, leaving 9 bases between them. Germline values: CDR1 LNHDA, CDR2 SQIVND (reference sequence). The CDR3 runs to 12 residues. As DNA, the CDR3 is TGTGCCAGTAGCCCCGGGAGCTATGGCTACACCTTC. Its translation: CASSPGSYGYTF.

This chain uses TRBV6-6 with TRBJ2-7; possible D gene TRBD2, 5 bases. Trimming stripped 7 bases from V and 2 bases from J, with 18 bases between. CDR1 and CDR2 (germline): MNHNY, SVGAGI (reference sequence). This CDR3 contains 15 residues. The CDR3 nucleotides read TGTGCCAGCATAACGACGCGGGCGTGGACCTACGAGCAGTACTTC. This sequence encodes CASITTRAWTYEQYF.

This clone was seen a few times. V is TRBV24-1 and J is TRBJ2-3; the D is unclear. V was pared by 9 bases and J by 7 bases, with 7 bases between. The CDR3 is 10 amino acids. Germline V gene data show CDR1 as KGHDR and CDR2 as SFDVKD. CDR3 in DNA: TGTGCCACCCCGAGAAATACGCAGTATTTT. Its translation is CATPRNTQYF.

The sample holds a few counts of this clone. This chain connects TRBV14 to TRBJ2-3; D uncertain. V was trimmed by 8 bases and J by 6 bases, leaving 9 bases between them. CDR1 and CDR2 (germline): SGHDN, FVKESK. The CDR3 extends over 11 amino acids. The CDR3 DNA sequence: TGTGCCAGCTCCGTAGCCGATACGCAGTATTTT. This sequence encodes CASSVADTQYF.

V and J are TRBV5-1 and TRBJ1-1, with 10 bases aligning to TRBD1. Germline CDR1 reads SGHRS; CDR2 reads YFSETQ. The CDR3 totals 14 residues. Trimming removed 4 bases from V and 5 bases from J; junction bases left unmatched: 5. DNA for the CDR3: TGCGCCAGCAGCCCGGGACAGGGGAGGACTGAAGCTTTCTTT. It encodes CASSPGQGRTEAFF.

The count of this clone is one. The chain couples TRBV29-1 to TRBJ2-3; D may be TRBD1 (6 bases). Per the germline V gene, CDR1 is SQVTM and CDR2 is ANQGSEA. The CDR3 length is 14 residues. V dropped 7 bases and J dropped 0 bases, with 14 bases sitting between them. CDR3 sequence reads: CSAAGAPSTDTQYF. In DNA, the CDR3 is TGCAGCGCCGCAGGGGCCCCTAGCACAGATACGCAGTATTTT.

The V and J genes are TRBV2 and TRBJ2-3, with D tentatively TRBD1 (5 bases). The CDR3 is 15 amino acids. Trimming removed 3 bases from V and 2 bases from J, with 12 bases in between. Germline loops: CDR1 SNHLY, CDR2 FYNNEI. The CDR3 protein is CASSDGRGYTDTQYF. CDR3 nucleotide sequence: TGTGCCAGCAGTGACGGTAGGGGTTACACAGATACGCAGTATTTT.

The chain joins TRBV20-1 to TRBJ1-5; 9 bases align to TRBD1. The CDR3 totals 14 residues. V was pared by 3 bases and J by 4 bases, with 4 bases of the junction left unmatched. Germline CDR1 is DFQATT and CDR2 is SNEGSKA (reference sequence). CDR3 sequence (DNA): TGCAGTGCTAGTACGGGACAGGGAAATCAGCCCCAGCATTTT. Encoded protein: CSASTGQGNQPQHF.

The genes are TRBV7-9 and TRBJ2-4, with TRBD2 as a possible D gene (6 bases). Per the germline V gene, CDR1 is SEHNR and CDR2 is FQNEAQ (reference sequence). The CDR3 spans 18 residues. The V end was cut by 3 bases, the J end by 0 bases, with 18 bases between. The CDR3 is CASSFGDGGDRAKNIQYF. Written as DNA, the CDR3 is TGTGCCAGCAGCTTCGGCGACGGAGGGGATCGAGCCAAAAACATTCAGTACTTC.

The chain combines TRBV4-2 with TRBJ2-2; 8 bases agree with TRBD2. The V segment lost 4 bases and the J segment 1 base; nucleotides outside the gene matches: 2. The CDR3 extends over 15 amino acids. From germline, CDR1 is LGHNA and CDR2 YNFKEQ. The CDR3 spells CASSPAGGNTGELFF. The CDR3, as DNA: TGTGCCAGCAGCCCCGCGGGGGGGAACACCGGGGAGCTGTTTTTT.

This chain connects TRBV6-5 to TRBJ1-6; D uncertain. CDR1 and CDR2 from the germline V gene are MNHEY and SVGAGI. Trimming removed 6 bases at V and 7 bases at J, with 16 bases between. This CDR3 comprises 15 residues. CDR3 sequence (DNA): TGTGCCAGCAGCGGACGTGGGCGGGAGAATTCACCCCTCCACTTT. Its protein product is CASSGRGRENSPLHF.

The chain uses TRBV4-1 and TRBJ1-4, with a tentative D call TRBD1 (5 bases). V was cut by 4 bases and J by 1 base, with 16 bases left in between. The CDR3 is 17 residues long. Germline V gene data show CDR1 as MGHRA and CDR2 as YSYEKL. The CDR3 DNA follows: TGCGCCAGCAGCCCCCCAGTCGGGGGGAGAACTAATGAAAAACTGTTTTTT. The encoded protein is CASSPPVGGRTNEKLFF.

J is TRBJ1-3 and V is TRBV6-5; D is unclear. Germline CDR1 and CDR2: MNHEY and SVGAGI. This CDR3 is 15 amino acids long. Trimming shortened V by 7 bases and J by 6 bases, and 19 bases separated the two germline ends. The CDR3 sequence is CASTEREGAANTIYF. CDR3 nucleotide sequence: TGTGCCAGCACCGAAAGGGAGGGCGCGGCAAACACCATATATTTT.

The chain joins TRBV2 to TRBJ2-3, with 8 bases lining up with TRBD2. V was clipped by 6 bases and J by 4 bases; unmatched bases: 9. The CDR3 runs to 15 residues. Looked up from germline, CDR1 is SNHLY and CDR2 is FYNNEI. The CDR3 bases are TGTGCCAGCAGGGCTGTCACGGGGGGGTCAGATACGCAGTATTTT. As protein: CASRAVTGGSDTQYF.

The table lists this clone with a count of one. The V call is TRBV5-4, the J call TRBJ2-7, with D possibly being TRBD2 (5 bases). Trimming pared 3 bases from V and 3 bases from J, leaving 13 bases between. The length of the CDR3 is 14 residues. The germline V gene encodes CDR1 SGHNT and CDR2 YYREEE (reference sequence). CDR3 DNA: TGTGCCAGCAGCTCGGACGGGATAATCTACGAGCAGTACTTC. Translating gives CASSSDGIIYEQYF.

The chain joins TRBV7-2 to TRBJ2-1; 11 nucleotides line up with TRBD2. Germline values: CDR1 SGHTA, CDR2 FQGNSA. This CDR3 has 18 residues. The junction had 19 bases not matched to a gene; V was cut back by 5 bases and J by 10 bases. The CDR3 sequence is CASSEIKPGLAVYGEQFF. In DNA form, the CDR3 reads TGTGCCAGCAGCGAAATTAAGCCGGGACTAGCGGTCTACGGAGAGCAGTTCTTC.

V usage is TRBV3-1 (or the pseudogene TRBV3-2) and J usage is TRBJ1-1; D is unresolved. This CDR3 is 15 amino acids long. V lost 2 bases, J lost 0 bases, and 10 bases lay in between. Germline V gene data show CDR1 as LGHDT and CDR2 as YNNKEL (reference sequence). CDR3: CASSQRVRMNTEAFF. The CDR3 DNA reads TGTGCCAGCAGCCAACGGGTGAGAATGAACACTGAAGCTTTCTTT.

The chain has TRBV29-1 and TRBJ2-2, with 7 bases lining up with TRBD1. CDR3 length: 13 amino acids. V lost 7 bases and J lost 0; bases outside the gene matches: 2. CDR1 and CDR2 (germline): SQVTM, ANQGSEA. The DNA for the CDR3 is TGCAGCGCCGGACAGGCGAACACCGGGGAGCTGTTTTTT. This sequence encodes CSAGQANTGELFF.

CDR3 sequence: CASSPRDYHPQYF. DNA of the CDR3: TGTGCCAGCAGCCCCCGGGACTACCATCCGCAGTATTTT. The chain links TRBV7-9 to TRBJ2-3; TRBD2 agrees at 7 bases. The V gene's germline CDR1 is SEHNR and CDR2 FQNEAQ (reference sequence). V trimming: 5 bases; J trimming: 10 bases; junction bases outside the gene matches: 9. The CDR3 is 13 residues long.

The chain is built from TRBV15 and TRBJ2-3, with D maybe TRBD1 (6 bases). CDR3 length: 16 amino acids. Germline V gene data show CDR1 as LNHNV and CDR2 as YYDKDF (reference sequence). V lost 0 bases and J 2 bases, leaving 12 bases between the germline ends. CDR3 DNA: TGTGCCACCAGCAGAGATTTACAGGGCCTCACAGATACGCAGTATTTT. This gives the protein CATSRDLQGLTDTQYF.

The chain uses TRBV5-1 and TRBJ2-5; the D gene is possibly TRBD1 (6 bases). V lost 6 bases to trimming and J lost 3 bases, with 15 bases between them. The CDR3 spans 14 residues. Germline V gene lookup returns CDR1 SGHRS and CDR2 YFSETQ. CDR3 region: CASKQQGWEETQYF. The DNA of the CDR3 is TGCGCCAGCAAGCAACAGGGATGGGAAGAGACCCAGTACTTC.